This T cell receptor beta chain is drawn from a study of vaccination effects on CD4 cells after COVID-19. Antigen-specific CD4+ T cells were first expanded with viral peptide pools by the ViraFEST assay and only then sequenced. With about ten days of culture completed, CD4+ T cells were isolated. Germline assignment: CDR1 SGDLS and CDR2 YYNGEE. V lost 4 bases, J lost 5 bases, and 18 bases lay in between. The CDR3 has 15 residues. Details on this clone: Antigen specificity is unknown.

Generated by immunoSEQ multiplex PCR, the TCRdb table keeps only in-frame clones and is missing some. The profile covers about 79,000 clones, with about 70% appearing a single time and approximately 1.7% taken by the ten largest. This receptor was identified in a human donor who received a COVID-19 vaccine. The sequences come from CD4+ T cells from PBMCs cultured with HCoV-229E spike peptides, collected before COVID-19 vaccination. V usage is TRBV9 and J usage is TRBJ2-5; possibly TRBD1 for D (6 bases). The CDR3 spells CASSPRWGPGETQYF. DNA for the CDR3: TGTGCCAGCAGCCCCCGCTGGGGGCCTGGGGAGACCCAGTACTTC. Looking up the rest from reference TRBV9 and TRBJ2-5 gives the full variable domain: DSGVTQTPKHLITATGQRVTLRCSPRSGDLSVYWYQQSLDQGLQFLIQYYNGEERAKGNILERFSAQQFPDLHSELNLSSLELGDSALYFCASSPRWGPGETQYFGPGTRLLVL.